These T cell receptor beta chains were read from a single sample in a study of blood T cell repertoires in COVID-19. Measured with immunoSEQ multiplex PCR; TCRdb has only the in-frame clones, and not every one. The sample lists some 350,000 clones, roughly 90% occurring once. What was sequenced was peripheral blood. These TCRs come from a woman between 70 and 85 years old with COVID-19, enrolled during active disease. Each CDR3 is given with its conserved first and last residue. The D gene is left open where the match is weak. Size tells how often a clone was seen (once, few, many) or the class of an expanded clone, and some rows leave it out.

>TRBJ2-3|-|TRBD2|TRBV5-1
CASSFLSGGFTDTQYF
TGCGCCAGCAGCTTCCTCAGCGGGGGGTTCACAGATACGCAGTATTTT
>TRBJ2-3|-|TRBD1|TRBV18
CASSGTGQGARTDTQYF
TGTGCCAGCTCGGGGACGGGACAGGGGGCGCGTACAGATACGCAGTATTTT
>TRBJ1-2|-|-|TRBV5-4
CASSLEGVNYGYTF
TGTGCCAGCAGCTTGGAAGGGGTTAACTATGGCTACACCTTC
>TRBJ1-2|-|-|TRBV3-1/TRBV3-2
CASSQALGGYTF
TGTGCCAGCAGCCAGGCGCTAGGTGGCTACACCTTC
>TRBJ2-7|-|TRBD2|TRBV7-2
CASSLVVSQRGVYEQYF
TGTGCCAGCAGCTTAGTTGTCAGCCAGCGGGGGGTCTACGAGCAGTACTTC
>TRBJ1-6|-|-|TRBV6-5
CASSYSAVTNSPLHF
TGTGCCAGCAGTTACTCTGCAGTTACAAATTCACCCCTCCACTTT
>TRBJ2-7|-|TRBD1|TRBV4-2
CASSQGYGTGGYEQYF
TGTGCCAGCAGCCAAGGATACGGGACAGGGGGCTACGAGCAGTACTTC
>TRBJ1-3|-|-|TRBV2
CASSEVGGRENTIYF
TGTGCCAGCAGTGAAGTCGGGGGGCGCGAAAACACCATATATTTT
>TRBJ1-1|-|-|TRBV7-9
CASSLARTYEAFF
TGTGCCAGCAGCTTAGCGAGGACATATGAAGCTTTCTTT
>TRBJ1-1|-|TRBD1|TRBV12-3/TRBV12-4
CASSWTGGTEAFF
TGTGCCAGCAGTTGGACAGGGGGCACTGAAGCTTTCTTT
>TRBJ1-1|-|-|TRBV19
CASRTGNTEAFF
TGTGCCAGTAGAACAGGGAACACTGAAGCTTTCTTT
>TRBJ2-1|-|-|TRBV20-1
CSAIDLGGSYNEQFF
TGCAGTGCTATTGATTTGGGGGGCTCCTACAATGAGCAGTTCTTC
>TRBJ1-2|-|-|TRBV30
CAWSPSGGGGYGYTF
TGTGCCTGGAGTCCCTCGGGTGGGGGAGGCTATGGCTACACCTTC
>TRBJ2-7|-|-|TRBV5-1
CASSLNIGQSNEQYF
TGCGCCAGCAGCTTGAACATAGGACAATCCAACGAGCAGTACTTC
>TRBJ1-2|-|TRBD1|TRBV27
CASRGLTGGRRGYTF
TGTGCCAGCAGGGGTCTGACAGGGGGAAGGAGGGGCTACACCTTC
>TRBJ2-7|few|-|TRBV7-6
CASSLEYGSSYEQYF
TGTGCCAGCAGCTTAGAGTACGGGTCCTCCTACGAGCAGTACTTC
>TRBJ1-5|-|TRBD1|TRBV7-2
CASSPGTGAGNQPQHF
TGTGCCAGCAGCCCAGGGACAGGGGCAGGTAATCAGCCCCAGCATTTT
>TRBJ1-6|few|TRBD1|TRBV4-3
CASSAGTGVSPLHF
TGCGCCAGCAGCGCCGGGACAGGGGTTTCACCCCTCCACTTT
>TRBJ1-1|once|-|TRBV4-1
CASSQDRQITEAFF
TGCGCCAGCAGCCAAGATCGACAGATCACTGAAGCTTTCTTT
>TRBJ2-1|-|TRBD1|TRBV2
CASRPTGGYEQFF
TGTGCCAGCAGGCCTACAGGGGGCTATGAGCAGTTCTTC
>TRBJ2-1|-|-|TRBV7-8
CASSLGDFDEQFF
TGTGCCAGCAGCTTGGGGGACTTCGATGAGCAGTTCTTC
>TRBJ2-1|-|TRBD2|TRBV12-3/TRBV12-4
CASSNTGEGQFF
TGTGCCAGCAGTAACACGGGGGAGGGGCAGTTCTTC
>TRBJ2-1|-|TRBD2|TRBV6-4
CASSVAGHNEQFF
TGTGCCAGCAGTGTAGCGGGCCACAATGAGCAGTTCTTC
>TRBJ1-2|-|TRBD1|TRBV6-5
CASSRLQGAEGYTF
TGTGCCAGCAGTCGACTACAGGGGGCGGAAGGCTACACCTTC
>TRBJ2-7|-|TRBD1|TRBV13
CASSRPRGQDTYEQYF
TGTGCCAGCAGCCGCCCCCGTGGACAGGATACCTACGAGCAGTACTTC
>TRBJ1-1|-|TRBD1|TRBV5-1
CASSLSGTGVTEAFF
TGCGCCAGCAGCTTGAGTGGGACAGGGGTTACTGAAGCTTTCTTT
>TRBJ2-5|once|-|TRBV18
CASSLLLSVEGGRETQYF
TGTGCCAGCTCACTTTTACTTTCGGTCGAAGGCGGGCGAGAGACCCAGTACTTC
>TRBJ1-5|-|TRBD1|TRBV27
CASSRLGTVNQPQHF
TGTGCCAGCAGCCGGCTAGGGACAGTCAATCAGCCCCAGCATTTT
>TRBJ2-6|-|TRBD2|TRBV9
CASSPREGSGANVLTF
TGTGCCAGCAGCCCCCGGGAGGGCTCTGGGGCCAACGTCCTGACTTTC
>TRBJ2-5|-|-|TRBV27
CASSSRGVGRETQYF
TGTGCCAGCAGTTCCAGGGGAGTTGGTAGGGAGACCCAGTACTTC
>TRBJ2-3|-|-|TRBV7-2
CASSVSALQTDTQYF
TGTGCCAGCAGCGTTAGCGCTTTGCAGACAGATACGCAGTATTTT
>TRBJ1-2|-|-|TRBV19
CASSFWQNYGYTF
TGTGCCAGTAGTTTTTGGCAGAACTATGGCTACACCTTC
>TRBJ2-7|-|TRBD1|TRBV24-1
CATSDSGTGGDEQYF
TGTGCCACCAGTGATTCCGGGACAGGGGGCGACGAGCAGTACTTC
>TRBJ1-1|-|TRBD1|TRBV29-1
CSVDRGTGTMNTEAFF
TGCAGCGTTGATAGGGGGACAGGGACAATGAACACTGAAGCTTTCTTT
>TRBJ1-5|-|TRBD1|TRBV28
CASSQPTGNQPQHF
TGTGCCAGCAGTCAACCGACAGGGAATCAGCCCCAGCATTTT
>TRBJ2-1|-|TRBD2|TRBV7-2
CASRAPYSGGNEQFF
TGTGCCAGCAGGGCCCCTTACAGCGGGGGCAATGAGCAGTTCTTC
>TRBJ2-1|-|TRBD2|TRBV2
CASSGGTSGARDEQFF
TGTGCCAGCAGTGGGGGGACTAGCGGGGCCCGGGATGAGCAGTTCTTC
>TRBJ2-3|-|TRBD2|TRBV9
CASSEWVAGATDTQYF
TGTGCCAGCAGCGAATGGGTAGCGGGGGCCACAGATACGCAGTATTTT
>TRBJ2-7|-|-|TRBV2
CASGLRDEQYF
TGTGCCAGCGGCCTCAGGGACGAGCAGTACTTC
>TRBJ2-5|-|TRBD1|TRBV6-2/TRBV6-3
CASSYPDRGDQETQYF
TGTGCCAGCAGTTACCCGGACAGGGGGGACCAAGAGACCCAGTACTTC
>TRBJ2-1|-|TRBD1|TRBV24-1
CATSDFQGQGFYNEQFF
TGTGCCACCAGTGATTTTCAAGGACAGGGGTTTTACAATGAGCAGTTCTTC
>TRBJ2-1|-|-|TRBV2
CASSEIGGGENEQFF
TGTGCCAGCAGTGAAATCGGCGGGGGCGAGAATGAGCAGTTCTTC